This TCR beta chain was profiled in a study of cytomegalovirus exposure and HLA in healthy donors. Across the study: Within an early data release were about 80 million unique TCRs drawn from HLA-typed donors.

Both 60 Vbeta primers and 13 Jbeta primers went into the PCR. The assay was immunoSEQ multiplex PCR, and TCRdb's table has in-frame clones only and misses some. The table lists 100,000 to 150,000 clones, under 90% of them singletons. Germline V gene data show CDR1 as SNHLY and CDR2 as FYNNEI. The V gene lost 5 bases and the J gene lost 3 bases, with 8 bases spanning the gap. CDR3 length equals 12 residues. The receptor's source is a middle-aged woman in good health and CMV-seropositive. The sequenced sample was PBMCs. V is TRBV2 and J is TRBJ2-7; D is undetermined. The chain's CDR3 is CASSNSYYEQYF. The CDR3 DNA is TGTGCCAGCAGTAATTCCTACTACGAGCAGTACTTC.